This T cell receptor beta chain was sequenced for a study of cytomegalovirus exposure and HLA in healthy donors. The CDR3 totals 14 residues. J lost 8 bases, V lost 1 base, and 3 bases had no gene match. Germline V gene data show CDR1 as SGHTA and CDR2 as FQGNSA. Primers for the PCR totalled 60 Vbeta and 13 Jbeta. Generated by immunoSEQ multiplex PCR, the TCRdb table keeps only in-frame clones and is missing some. The sample lists about 140,000 clones, roughly 80% seen once, with around 2.5% in the top ten. The J gene is TRBJ1-4, the V gene TRBV7-2, with 8 nucleotides matching TRBD1. The receptor's source is a boy aged 2 to 10 in good health and CMV-seronegative. Sequenced input: PBMCs. The CDR3 sequence: CASSLDRGREKLFF. CDR3 nucleotides: TGTGCCAGCAGCTTAGACAGGGGGAGGGAAAAACTGTTTTTT.